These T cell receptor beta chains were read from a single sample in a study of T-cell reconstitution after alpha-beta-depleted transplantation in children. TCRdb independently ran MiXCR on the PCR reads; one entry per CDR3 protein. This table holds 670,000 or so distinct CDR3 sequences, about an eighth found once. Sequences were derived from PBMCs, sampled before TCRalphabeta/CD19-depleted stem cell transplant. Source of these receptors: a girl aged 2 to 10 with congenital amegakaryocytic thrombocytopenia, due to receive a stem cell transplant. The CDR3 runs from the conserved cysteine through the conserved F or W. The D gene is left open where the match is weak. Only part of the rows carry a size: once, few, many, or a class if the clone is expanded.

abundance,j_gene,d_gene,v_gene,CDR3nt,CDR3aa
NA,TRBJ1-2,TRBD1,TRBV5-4,TGTGCCAGCAGCCCAGACAGGGTGGTTGGCTACACCTTC,CASSPDRVVGYTF
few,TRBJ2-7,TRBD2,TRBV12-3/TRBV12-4,TGTGCCAGCAGTTCATGGACTAGCGCATCCTACGAGCAGTACTTC,CASSSWTSASYEQYF
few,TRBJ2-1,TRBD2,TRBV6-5,TGTGCCAGCAGTTATTGGCGGGAGGTGAGCTCCTACAATGAGCAGTTCTTC,CASSYWREVSSYNEQFF
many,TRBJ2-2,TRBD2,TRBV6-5,TGTGCCAGCAGTTACTCGAGTAGCGGGAGAATTGGGAGCGGGGAGCTGTTTTTT,CASSYSSSGRIGSGELFF
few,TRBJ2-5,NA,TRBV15,TGTGCCACCAGCGAACGTATGGGGGTCGAGACCCAGTACTTC,CATSERMGVETQYF
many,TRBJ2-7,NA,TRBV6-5,TGTGCCAGCAGTTACTCAGGCTTCCGTTTCGGCGGGTACTCCTACGAGCAGTACTTC,CASSYSGFRFGGYSYEQYF
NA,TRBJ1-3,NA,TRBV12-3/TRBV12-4,TGTGCCAGCAGCACAGTTGGCTCTGGAAACACCATATATTTT,CASSTVGSGNTIYF
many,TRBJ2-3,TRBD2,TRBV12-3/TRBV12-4,TGTGCCAGGGGGGCGCGGGAGGGCACAGATACGCAGTATTTT,CARGAREGTDTQYF
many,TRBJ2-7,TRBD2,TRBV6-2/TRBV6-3,TGTGCCAGCAGCGGACTAGCGGGGTCCTACGAGCAGTACTTC,CASSGLAGSYEQYF
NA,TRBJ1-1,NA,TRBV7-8,TGTGCCAGCAGCCAAACGCGGGACAACCCGTATCAAAATGAAGCTTTCTTT,CASSQTRDNPYQNEAFF
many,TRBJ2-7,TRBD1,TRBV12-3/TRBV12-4,TGTGCCAGCAGAAGGACAGGGTACGACGAGCAGTACTTC,CASRRTGYDEQYF
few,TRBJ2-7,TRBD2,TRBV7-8,TGTGCCAGCAGCTTAGGGATTCTCGGGAGGACTGCGGGTTACGAGCAGTACTTC,CASSLGILGRTAGYEQYF
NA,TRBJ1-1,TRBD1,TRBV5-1,TGCGCCAGCAGCTGGACCCAGGGGGGCACTGAAGCTTTCTTT,CASSWTQGGTEAFF
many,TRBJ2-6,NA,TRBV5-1,TGCGCCAGCAGCTTGGTGGTAAGGGGAGCCTCTGGGGCCAACGTCCTGACTTTC,CASSLVVRGASGANVLTF
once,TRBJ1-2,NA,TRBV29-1,TGCAGCGTTGATGTGGTTTTAATCGGGTTTAACTATGGCTACCCCTTC,CSVDVVLIGFNYGYPF
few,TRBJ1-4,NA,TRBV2,TGTGCCAGCAGTGAGCAGGGGTTGCGAAGCGAAAAACTGTTTTTT,CASSEQGLRSEKLFF
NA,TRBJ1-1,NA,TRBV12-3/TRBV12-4,TGTGCCAGCTCCTGGTCAGGGATGAACACTGAAGCTTTCTTT,CASSWSGMNTEAFF
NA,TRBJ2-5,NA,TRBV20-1,TGCAGTGCGGGGAAGGGGGGCCTCGTACCAGAGACCCAGTACTTC,CSAGKGGLVPETQYF
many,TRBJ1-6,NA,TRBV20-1,TGCAGTGCTACCGGACCGAGAGGTTCACCCCTCCACTTT,CSATGPRGSPLHF
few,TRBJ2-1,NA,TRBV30,TGTGCCTGGAGTGTATCGTACAGGGCCTACAATGAGCAGTTCTTC,CAWSVSYRAYNEQFF